The 17 T cell receptor beta chains below all came from one sample that was sequenced in a study of OX40 agonist ivuxolimab in advanced cancers. Profiling relied on immunoSEQ multiplex PCR, and the TCRdb table lists in-frame clones only, not all of them. The repertoire includes tens of thousands of clones, 94% of them detected once, and 20% sits in the top ten. The specimen comprised CD4+ or CD8+ T cells sorted from blood, sampled in a trial of the OX40 agonist ivuxolimab. Receptor source: an adult with an advanced solid tumor such as melanoma, head and neck, liver or kidney cancer.

The V gene is TRBV4-1, the J gene TRBJ2-1; a possible D gene is TRBD2 (6 bases). CDR3 length: 15 residues. V was shortened by 5 bases and J by 0 bases, with 11 bases between the two germline ends. Germline V CDR1 and CDR2: MGHRA, YSYEKL. Here the CDR3 DNA reads TGCGCCAGCAGCTGGGGGACTCACTCCTACAATGAGCAGTTCTTC. This encodes CASSWGTHSYNEQFF.

The CDR3: CASTYQRDSNQPQHF. For the CDR3, the DNA is TGTGCCAGCACCTACCAGAGGGATAGCAATCAGCCCCAGCATTTT. The V and J genes are TRBV5-6 and TRBJ1-5; D is undetermined. The CDR3 has 15 residues. The germline V and J ends were trimmed by 6 bases and 0 bases, with 13 bases remaining between them. CDR1 and CDR2 from the germline V gene are SGHDT and YYEEEE.

This chain links TRBV5-6 with TRBJ2-7; D is ambiguous. The germline gives CDR1 SGHDT, CDR2 YYEEEE. The CDR3 extends over 13 amino acids. The V and J ends lost 5 bases and 0 bases respectively, with 9 bases between them. CDR3 nucleotide sequence: TGTGCCAGCAGTCGTGGGTTCTCCTACGAGCAGTACTTC. It yields the protein CASSRGFSYEQYF.

The chain has TRBV7-2 and TRBJ2-3; TRBD2 matches 10 bases. J lost 2 bases, V lost 5 bases, and 7 bases had no gene match. Germline assignment: CDR1 SGHTA and CDR2 FQGNSA. The CDR3 has 16 amino acids. The CDR3 DNA follows: TGTGCCAGCAGCCTTATAGCGGGGGGAGTCACAGATACGCAGTATTTT. Its protein is CASSLIAGGVTDTQYF.

This chain connects TRBV28 to TRBJ1-1; no clear D gene. The CDR3 has 12 amino acids. V shed 4 bases and J shed 1 base, with 4 bases lying between them. In germline, CDR1 is MDHEN, CDR2 SYDVKM. The CDR3 sequence is CASSSPNTEAFF. The CDR3 DNA is TGTGCCAGCAGTTCCCCGAACACTGAAGCTTTCTTT.

This chain joins TRBV7-9 and TRBJ2-3; weak D call: TRBD1 (6 bases). The V end lost 0 bases, the J end lost 2 bases, and 9 bases lay between the germline ends. Germline CDR1 reads SEHNR; CDR2 reads FQNEAQ (reference sequence). CDR3 length: 15 amino acids. For the CDR3, the DNA is TGTGCCAGCAGCTTAGCGGGACAAATCACAGATACGCAGTATTTT. It yields the protein CASSLAGQITDTQYF.

The rearrangement joins TRBV4-3 to TRBJ1-5; D is possibly TRBD1 (6 bases). Looked up from germline, CDR1 is LGHNA and CDR2 is YSLEER. V lost 0 bases to trimming and J lost 7 bases, with 19 bases between them. This CDR3 comprises 17 residues. CDR3 sequence: CASSQDSSVGGGQPQHF. The CDR3 nucleotides read TGCGCCAGCAGCCAAGATAGTAGTGTTGGGGGCGGGCAGCCCCAGCATTTT.

The rearrangement joins TRBV9 to TRBJ2-1; no clear D gene. The V gene lost 4 bases and the J gene lost 0 bases, with 11 bases spanning the gap. Germline V lookup: CDR1 SGDLS, CDR2 YYNGEE. The CDR3 extends over 15 amino acids. The CDR3 reads CASSTWGSSYNEQFF. CDR3 nucleotide sequence: TGTGCCAGCAGCACATGGGGAAGCTCCTACAATGAGCAGTTCTTC.

The chain is built from TRBV29-1 and TRBJ2-5; D remains ambiguous. V was clipped by 4 bases and J by 0 bases, with 9 bases between them. The germline gives CDR1 SQVTM, CDR2 ANQGSEA. The CDR3 runs to 13 residues. The CDR3 reads CSVVWAYQETQYF. Here the CDR3 DNA reads TGCAGCGTTGTCTGGGCTTACCAAGAGACCCAGTACTTC.

The rearrangement links TRBV28 to TRBJ2-2, with 13 nucleotides matching TRBD2. V dropped 5 bases and J dropped 4; count of bases not matched to a gene: 4. CDR3 size: 16 residues. Per the germline V gene, CDR1 is MDHEN and CDR2 is SYDVKM. CDR3 nucleotides: TGTGCCAGCAGTATACGACTAGCGGGAGGCACCGGGGAGCTGTTTTTT. Translation gives CASSIRLAGGTGELFF.

This chain uses TRBV6-6 with TRBJ2-7; possibly TRBD1 for D (6 bases). CDR3 size: 11 residues. V gave up 5 bases and J gave up 4 bases, with 6 bases separating them. Germline-derived CDR1 and CDR2 are MNHNY and SVGAGI (reference sequence). The CDR3 DNA reads TGTGCCAGCAGTGACAGGTACGAGCAGTACTTC. This sequence encodes CASSDRYEQYF.

V usage is TRBV4-2 and J usage is TRBJ2-7, with a weak D call TRBD2 (5 bases). Germline V CDR1 and CDR2: LGHNA, YNFKEQ. Trimming left V 0 bases short and J 4 bases short, with 13 bases between. This CDR3 region has 15 residues. CDR3 region: CASSQEPRGAYEQYF. CDR3 sequence (DNA): TGTGCCAGCAGCCAAGAGCCCCGGGGTGCGTACGAGCAGTACTTC.

The rearrangement joins TRBV6-5 to TRBJ2-7; the D gene is possibly TRBD1 (5 bases). The CDR3 loop spans 15 amino acids. V was cut by 0 bases and J by 5 bases, with 14 bases left in between. The V gene's germline CDR1 is MNHEY and CDR2 SVGAGI. The DNA of the CDR3 is TGTGCCAGCAGTTACTCGGTAAAGGGGTCCCACGAGCAGTACTTC. Translated: CASSYSVKGSHEQYF.

The rearrangement joins TRBV27 to TRBJ2-7; TRBD2 matches 9 bases. With 3 bases clipped from V and 0 bases from J, the junction kept 6 bases outside the gene matches. Per germline, CDR1 MNHEY and CDR2 SMNVEV (reference sequence). The CDR3 covers 16 residues. The CDR3 DNA sequence: TGTGCCAGCAGTTTGGGGATTAGCGGGAGCTCCTACGAGCAGTACTTC. Its protein product is CASSLGISGSSYEQYF.

The V gene is TRBV20-1, the J gene TRBJ1-2; weak D call: TRBD1 (5 bases). The CDR3 spans 11 residues. The germline V gene has CDR1 DFQATT and CDR2 SNEGSKA (reference sequence). CDR3 loop: CSQGPGDGYTF. Here the CDR3 DNA reads TGCAGCCAGGGTCCGGGTGATGGCTACACCTTC.

This sequence joins TRBV27 and TRBJ2-7; D gene ambiguous. The CDR3 covers 14 residues. CDR1 and CDR2 (germline): MNHEY, SMNVEV (reference sequence). V was clipped by 0 bases and J by 5 bases, with 11 bases between them. This CDR3 is CASSLSAGRNEQYF. The CDR3 nucleotides are TGTGCCAGCAGTTTATCAGCTGGTAGGAACGAGCAGTACTTC.

The chain combines TRBV5-5 with TRBJ1-4, with D unresolved. The length of the CDR3 is 13 residues. The V end lost 0 bases, the J end lost 4 bases, and 4 bases lay between the germline ends. From germline, CDR1 is SGHKS and CDR2 YYEKEE (reference sequence). The CDR3 is CASSLGLNEKLFF. The CDR3 DNA reads as TGTGCCAGCAGCTTGGGTCTTAATGAAAAACTGTTTTTT.